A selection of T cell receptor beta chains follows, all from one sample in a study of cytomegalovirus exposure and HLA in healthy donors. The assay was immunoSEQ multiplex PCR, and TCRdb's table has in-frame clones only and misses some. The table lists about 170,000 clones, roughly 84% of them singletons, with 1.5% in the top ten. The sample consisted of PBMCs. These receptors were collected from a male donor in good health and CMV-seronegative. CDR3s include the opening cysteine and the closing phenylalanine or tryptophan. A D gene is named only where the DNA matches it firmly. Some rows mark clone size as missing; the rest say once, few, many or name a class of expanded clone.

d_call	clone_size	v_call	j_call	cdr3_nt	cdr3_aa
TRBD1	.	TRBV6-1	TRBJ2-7	TGTGCCAGCAGTGCAAAAATAGGACAGGGGGAACAGTACTTC	CASSAKIGQGEQYF
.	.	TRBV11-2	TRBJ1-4	TGTGCCAGCAGCCCCCGGGAGGGTTATAATGAAAAACTGTTTTTT	CASSPREGYNEKLFF
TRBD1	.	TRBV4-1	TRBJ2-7	TGCGCCAGCAGCCAAACCGGGACAGGGGTTGCCGAGCAGTACTTC	CASSQTGTGVAEQYF
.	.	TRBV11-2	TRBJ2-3	TGTGCCAGCAGCTTAGGTTCGGGGGGCACAGATACGCAGTATTTT	CASSLGSGGTDTQYF
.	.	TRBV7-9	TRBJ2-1	TGTGCCAGCAGCATTCCCGGGGGAGCGGGCGGCGGGTCCTACAATGAGCAGTTCTTC	CASSIPGGAGGGSYNEQFF
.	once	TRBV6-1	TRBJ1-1	TGTGCCAGCAGTGAGCAACAGTCCGTGGCTTTCTTT	CASSEQQSVAFF
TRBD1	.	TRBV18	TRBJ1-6	TGTGCCAGCTCACCGAGAGGGGGCGTGAATTCACCCCTCCACTTT	CASSPRGGVNSPLHF
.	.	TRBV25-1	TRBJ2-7	TGTGCCAGCTGGGGCGGAGAGAGCTACGAGCAGTACTTC	CASWGGESYEQYF
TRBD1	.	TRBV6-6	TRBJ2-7	TGTGCCAGCAGTGCCCTCACAGGGGCGACATCCTACGAGCAGTACTTC	CASSALTGATSYEQYF
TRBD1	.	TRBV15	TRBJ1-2	TGTGCCACCAGCAGAGGAGGGACAGAGTCGGCTACCTATGGCTACACCTTC	CATSRGGTESATYGYTF
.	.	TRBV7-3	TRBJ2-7	TGTGCCAGCAGCTTAACGGCAGGGGAAGACGAGCAGTACTTC	CASSLTAGEDEQYF
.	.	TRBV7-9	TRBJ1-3	TGTTCCAGCAGCTTACGCCGGACAGTCTCTGGAAACACCATATATTTT	CSSSLRRTVSGNTIYF
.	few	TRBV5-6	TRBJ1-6	TGTGCCAGCAGCTTGACAGGTTTCGGCAATTCACCCCTCCACTTT	CASSLTGFGNSPLHF
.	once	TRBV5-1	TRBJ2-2	TGCGCCAGCAGCTTGGACTCTAGCGTAGGGACCGGGGAGCTGTTTTTT	CASSLDSSVGTGELFF
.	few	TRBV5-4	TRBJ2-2	TGTGCCAGCAGCCCTCTCGAGGGCTTTTTCGGCGGGGAGCTGTTTTTT	CASSPLEGFFGGELFF
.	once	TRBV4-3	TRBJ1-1	TGCGCCAGCAGCCAAGGGCATCGGGGGTCCACTGAAGCTTTCTTT	CASSQGHRGSTEAFF
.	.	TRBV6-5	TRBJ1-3	TGTGCCACCGGGCGGGGGACCTCTGGAAACACCATATATTTT	CATGRGTSGNTIYF
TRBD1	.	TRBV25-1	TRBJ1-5	TGTGCCAGCACTAGGACAGGGGACAATCAGCCCCAGCATTTT	CASTRTGDNQPQHF
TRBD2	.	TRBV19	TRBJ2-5	TGTGCCAGTAGTCTAAGGACTAGCGGGAAAGAGACCCAGTACTTC	CASSLRTSGKETQYF
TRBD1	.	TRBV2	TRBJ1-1	TGTGCCAGCCTGGACAGGCGGACTGAAGCTTTCTTT	CASLDRRTEAFF
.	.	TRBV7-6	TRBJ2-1	TGTGCCAGCAGCCTGCAAATAACGGGTGAGCAGTTCTTC	CASSLQITGEQFF
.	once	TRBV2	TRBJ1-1	TGTGCCAGCAACCCGGCGGTGAACACTGAAGCTTTCTTT	CASNPAVNTEAFF
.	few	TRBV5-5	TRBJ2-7	TGTGCCAGCAGCCCTTTTGGGCAGGAATCCTACGAGCAGTACTTC	CASSPFGQESYEQYF
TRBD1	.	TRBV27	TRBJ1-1	TGTGCCAGCAGTCGAACAGGGGGCACTGAAGCTTTCTTT	CASSRTGGTEAFF
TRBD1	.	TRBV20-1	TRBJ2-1	TGCAGTGCAATACAGGGGTATGAGCAGTTCTTC	CSAIQGYEQFF
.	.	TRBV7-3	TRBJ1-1	TGTGCCAGCAGCTTAACCCCTACAGGGATGGCTGAAGCTTTCTTT	CASSLTPTGMAEAFF
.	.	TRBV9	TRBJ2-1	TGTGCCAGCAGCGTTGCAACCGGGACTCCCAGGGCCAATGAGCAGTTCTTC	CASSVATGTPRANEQFF
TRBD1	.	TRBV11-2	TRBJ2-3	TGTGCCAGCAGCGTCCAGGGGGCCAAAGCCGAAGATACGCAGTATTTT	CASSVQGAKAEDTQYF
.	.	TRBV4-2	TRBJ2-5	TGTGCCAGCAGCCAAGATTTTGGGACACCAGAACACCAAGAGACCCAGTACTTC	CASSQDFGTPEHQETQYF
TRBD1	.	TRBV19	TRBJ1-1	TGTGCCAGTAGTACGCAGGGGGGGAACACTGAAGCTTTCTTT	CASSTQGGNTEAFF
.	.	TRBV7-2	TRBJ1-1	TGTGCCAGCAGCTTATCCAGGAACACTGAAGCTTTCTTT	CASSLSRNTEAFF
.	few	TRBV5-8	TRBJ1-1	TGTGCCAGCAGCTTGGAATCGGGCAGGGGTACATCTGAAGCTTTCTTT	CASSLESGRGTSEAFF
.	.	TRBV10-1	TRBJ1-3	TGCGCCAGCAGTCAAAATGGAAACACCATATATTTT	CASSQNGNTIYF
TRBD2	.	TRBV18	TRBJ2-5	TGTGCCAGCTCACCACTGCCTAGCGGCCTACAAGAGACCCAGTACTTC	CASSPLPSGLQETQYF
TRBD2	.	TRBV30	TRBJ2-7	TGTGCCTGGAGAAAGGGACTAGCGGGTTCCTACGAGCAGTACTTC	CAWRKGLAGSYEQYF
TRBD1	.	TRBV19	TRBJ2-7	TGTGCCAGTAGTATGGGACAGCCCTCCGGGACAAAGTCCTACGAGCAGTACTTC	CASSMGQPSGTKSYEQYF
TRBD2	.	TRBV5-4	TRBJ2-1	TGTGCCAGCAGCTTGCGGGAGGGCCGGCGTGAGCAGTTCTTC	CASSLREGRREQFF
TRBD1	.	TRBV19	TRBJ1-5	TGTGCCAGTACCCCGACAGGGGTGGACAATCAGCCCCAGCATTTT	CASTPTGVDNQPQHF
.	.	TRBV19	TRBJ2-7	TGTGCCAGAGGACAGCTCTACGAGCAGTACTTC	CARGQLYEQYF
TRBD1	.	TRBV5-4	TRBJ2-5	TGTGCCAGCAGTCTCGGACAGGTTCAAGAGACCCAGTACTTC	CASSLGQVQETQYF
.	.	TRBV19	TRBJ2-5	TGTGCCAGTAGTATCTCTCCAGGGGTCCAAGAGACCCAGTACTTC	CASSISPGVQETQYF
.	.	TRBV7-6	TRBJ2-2	TGTGCCAGCAGCCTTAATCCCTCAGACGGGGAGCTGTTTTTT	CASSLNPSDGELFF
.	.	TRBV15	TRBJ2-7	TGTGCCACCAGCAGGGGGCCAGGGAATTCATACGAGCAGTACTTC	CATSRGPGNSYEQYF